The 25 T cell receptor beta chains below were found in one sample sequenced in a study of blood T cells in healthy people across ages. A second about 7 to 12 cycle PCR used barcoded and J-beta primers. TCRdb itself ran the 5' RACE reads through MiXCR, one entry per CDR3 protein. Here the sample spans hundreds of thousands of distinct CDR3 sequences, 25% to 30% being singletons. The sample taken for sequencing was blood. The receptors shown here come from a woman aged 80 or over in good health.

This clonotype was seen a few times. The chain is built from TRBV9 and TRBJ2-5, with D perhaps TRBD2 (7 bases). Per germline, CDR1 SGDLS and CDR2 YYNGEE. The CDR3 runs to 16 residues. V was clipped by 6 bases and J by 11 bases, with 29 bases between them. The CDR3 DNA sequence: TGTGCCAGCACCAAACGGGGGGCCACGGTGTACAATGAGCAGTACTTC. Encoded protein: CASTKRGATVYNEQYF.

This chain links TRBV6-1 with TRBJ2-2; D gene unclear. CDR1 MNHNS and CDR2 SASEGT come from the germline V gene. The CDR3 has 16 amino acids. The V and J ends lost 1 base and 6 bases respectively, with 15 bases between them. CDR3 DNA: TGTGCCAGCAGTGAAGTGGGCAGTTTCTACTCCGGGGAGCTGTTTTTT. This sequence encodes CASSEVGSFYSGELFF.

This clonotype was observed many times. CDR3 protein: CASSFPGGTETQYF. CDR3 bases: TGCGCCAGCAGCTTCCCCGGGGGCACAGAGACCCAGTACTTC. This chain joins TRBV5-1 and TRBJ2-5; D possibly uses TRBD1 or TRBD2 (6 bases each). This CDR3 spans 14 amino acids. The germline gives CDR1 SGHRS, CDR2 YFSETQ. V shed 2 bases and J shed 4 bases, with 12 bases lying between them.

This clonotype was recorded many times. This chain connects TRBV7-2 to TRBJ2-7; 7 bases match TRBD1. The CDR3 runs to 15 residues. The V and J ends lost 1 base and 7 bases, in that order; junction bases with no gene match: 10. Germline assignment: CDR1 SGHTA and CDR2 FQGNSA. The CDR3 sequence is CASSLDPTGPLEQYF. CDR3 in DNA: TGTGCCAGCAGCTTAGATCCGACAGGGCCGTTGGAGCAGTACTTC.

As to this clonotype: This may stem from a read error, because a much larger clone lies one nucleotide away. The rearrangement joins TRBV20-1 to TRBJ2-5; no definite D call. This CDR3 has 12 amino acids. Germline values: CDR1 DFQATT, CDR2 SNEGSKA (reference sequence). DNA of the CDR3: TGCAGGGCTAGTCCCCAATGGGAGACCCAGTACTTC. The encoded protein is CRASPQWETQYF.

This clonotype has ten or more counts. This chain connects TRBV7-3 to TRBJ2-7; D possibly corresponds to TRBD2 (5 bases). This CDR3 has 13 amino acids. Looked up from germline, CDR1 is SGHTA and CDR2 is FQGTGA. Trimming shortened V by 5 bases and J by 2 bases, and 10 bases separated the two germline ends. CDR3 loop: CASSPGRAYEQYF. CDR3 nucleotide sequence: TGTGCCAGCAGCCCGGGAAGGGCCTACGAGCAGTACTTC. The full variable domain, completed using reference TRBV7-3 and TRBJ2-7, is GAGVSQTPSNKVTEKGKYVELRCDPISGHTALYWYRQSLGQGPEFLIYFQGTGAADDSGLPNDRFFAVRPEGSVSTLKIQRTERGDSAVYLCASSPGRAYEQYFGPGTRLTVT.

This sequence joins TRBV27 and TRBJ1-2; 9 nucleotides agree with TRBD1. V dropped 6 bases and J dropped 4; count of bases not matched to a gene: 9. Germline lookup yields CDR1 MNHEY and CDR2 SMNVEV (reference sequence). This CDR3 comprises 15 residues. As DNA, the CDR3 is TGTGCCAGCAGACTAACGGGACAGGGTTCCTATGGCTACACCTTC. Protein: CASRLTGQGSYGYTF.

This chain joins TRBV28 and TRBJ2-5; D call uncertain. The closer fit of TRBJ2-4 to the DNA end suggests the J call may be wrong. Germline CDR1 is MDHEN and CDR2 is SYDVKM. The CDR3 is made up of 15 amino acids. CDR3 sequence reads: CASSLGLRNLNIQYF. The DNA for the CDR3 is TGTGCCAGCAGTTTAGGGTTGCGGAACCTAAACATTCAGTACTTC.

Worth noting for this clonotype: This may arise from a read error, as a much more abundant clone is one base away. Because it lacks the conserved phenylalanine or tryptophan at the end, this CDR3 is likely a read error. The chain couples TRBV7-8 to TRBJ2-1, with TRBD2 matching over 7 bases. Germline CDR1 is SGHVS and CDR2 is FQNEAQ. The CDR3 sequence is 16 residues long. V lost 3 bases and J lost 3; bases outside the gene matches: 8. This CDR3 is CASSLDLGGDYNEQFV. CDR3 DNA: TGTGCCAGCAGCTTGGACCTGGGGGGGGACTACAATGAGCAGTTCGTC.

Of note for this clonotype: A read error may explain this, as a much larger clone is one base away. This sequence joins TRBV7-8 and TRBJ1-2, with D possibly matching TRBD1 (6 bases). This CDR3 comprises 15 residues. With 1 base removed from V and 4 bases from J, the gap between germline ends came to 13 bases. Germline V lookup: CDR1 SGHVS, CDR2 FQNEAQ. CDR3 residues: CASSLVRGTGYGYTF. For the CDR3, the DNA is TGTGCCAGCAGCTTAGTCAGGGGCACCGGCTATGGCTACACCTTC.

This clonotype was seen at least ten times. The chain links TRBV5-1 to TRBJ2-3; 8 bases are a match to TRBD2. CDR1 SGHRS and CDR2 YFSETQ come from the germline V gene. The CDR3 length is 15 residues. V trimming: 5 bases; J trimming: 2 bases; junction bases outside the gene matches: 7. The CDR3 DNA reads TGCGCCAGCAGTATCAGCGGGGGAAACACAGATACGCAGTATTTT. It encodes CASSISGGNTDTQYF. Supplemented by reference TRBV5-1 and TRBJ2-3, the full variable domain reads KAGVTQTPRYLIKTRGQQVTLSCSPISGHRSVSWYQQTPGQGLQFLFEYFSETQRNKGNFPGRFSGRQFSNSRSEMNVSTLELGDSALYLCASSISGGNTDTQYFGPGTRLTVL.

Worth noting for this clonotype: An end of the junction does not agree with germline; a read error may underlie this. The chain is built from TRBV7-7 and TRBJ2-2, with TRBD1 identical over 10 bases. Germline CDR1 reads SSHAT; CDR2 reads FNYEAQ (reference sequence). CDR3 length equals 15 residues. The CDR3 sequence: CASSQTGGVTGELFF. The DNA for the CDR3 is TGTGCTAGCAGCCAGACAGGGGGCGTAACCGGGGAGCTGTTTTTT.

This clonotype appeared many times. Given a much more abundant clone one base away, this may be a read error. The chain recombines TRBV7-9 with TRBJ2-1; TRBD2 agrees at 7 bases. The closer fit of TRBJ2-7 to the DNA end suggests the J call may be wrong. Germline V gives CDR1 SEHNR, CDR2 FQNEAQ (reference sequence). The CDR3 contains 15 residues. CDR3 region: CASTLGGNPYNEQYF. As DNA, the CDR3 is TGTGCCAGCACCCTCGGGGGGAATCCCTACAATGAGCAGTACTTC.

This clonotype was seen many times. The rearrangement joins TRBV12-3 or TRBV12-4 to TRBJ2-7; D remains ambiguous. The V end lost 3 bases, the J end lost 5 bases, and 5 bases lay between the germline ends. There are 11 residues in the CDR3. The CDR3 DNA is TGTGCCAGCAGTTTCAAACACGAGCAGTACTTC. This gives the protein CASSFKHEQYF.

This clonotype has only a few counts. V and J are TRBV7-8 and TRBJ2-3; D possibly corresponds to TRBD2 (5 bases). The CDR3 is made up of 14 amino acids. V gave up 3 bases and J gave up 0 bases, with 7 bases separating them. Germline lookup yields CDR1 SGHVS and CDR2 FQNEAQ. DNA of the CDR3: TGTGCCAGCAGCTTTACGGGAAGCACAGATACGCAGTATTTT. Translating gives CASSFTGSTDTQYF.

This sequence joins TRBV7-2 and TRBJ2-5; 10 bases agree with TRBD2. The CDR3 consists of 18 residues. CDR1 and CDR2 (germline): SGHTA, FQGNSA. V shed 1 base and J 1 base; nucleotides not matched to a gene: 9. CDR3 region: CASSLVYSGGTLQETQYF. CDR3 DNA sequence: TGTGCCAGCAGCTTAGTGTATAGCGGGGGGACCCTCCAAGAGACCCAGTACTTC.

This rearrangement joins TRBV20-1 to TRBJ2-5; D is undetermined. CDR1 is DFQATT and CDR2 is SNEGSKA in the germline V gene (reference sequence). This CDR3 has 12 amino acids. Trimming pared 3 bases from V and 7 bases from J, leaving 12 bases between. Here the CDR3 reads CSARPTASTQYF. CDR3 in DNA: TGCAGTGCTAGGCCGACTGCGTCGACCCAGTACTTC.

With respect to this clonotype: It may be a read error: a sequence one base away is much more abundant. J is TRBJ1-5 and V is TRBV4-2; D call uncertain. The germline gives CDR1 LGHNA, CDR2 YNFKEQ. This CDR3 has 15 residues. The CDR3 protein is CAGSQDAGIRQPQHF. The CDR3 region has the DNA TGTGCCGGCAGCCAAGATGCGGGGATAAGGCAGCCCCAGCATTTT.

The J gene is TRBJ1-2, the V gene TRBV29-1; 7 bases are shared with TRBD1. The CDR3 sequence is 10 residues long. Germline lookup yields CDR1 SQVTM and CDR2 ANQGSEA. CDR3 nucleotide sequence: TGCGCCACAGGGGACTATGGCTACACCTTC. It yields the protein CATGDYGYTF.

The rearrangement joins TRBV5-1 to TRBJ1-6; TRBD1 matches 11 bases. The CDR3 runs 17 residues. Looked up from germline, CDR1 is SGHRS and CDR2 is YFSETQ. V shed 1 base, J shed 6 bases, and the junction held 6 bases outside the gene matches. The CDR3 spells CASSLIRTGGSNSPLHF. The CDR3 coding sequence is TGCGCCAGCAGCTTGATCCGGACAGGGGGCTCTAATTCACCCCTCCACTTT.

In this sample, this clonotype turned up many times. The chain is built from TRBV20-1 and TRBJ2-3; no reliable D call. This CDR3 contains 14 residues. The germline CDR1 and CDR2 sequences are DFQATT and SNEGSKA (reference sequence). V lost 4 bases, J lost 1 base, and 12 bases lay in between. The CDR3 sequence is CSATAPGRTDTQYF. CDR3 bases: TGCAGTGCTACGGCGCCCGGACGCACAGATACGCAGTATTTT.

This clonotype came up a few times. V and J are TRBV28 and TRBJ2-1; 7 nucleotides match TRBD2. Per the germline V gene, CDR1 is MDHEN and CDR2 is SYDVKM. The ends lost 1 base at V and 13 bases at J; junction bases unmatched: 13. CDR3 length: 15 residues. The CDR3 bases are TGTGCCAGCAGTTTATTTCGGGGGGAACGAGAGACCCAGTTCTTC. It is translated as CASSLFRGERETQFF.

This clonotype has a handful of counts. The chain carries TRBV2 and TRBJ2-3; 7 nucleotides agree with TRBD2. Germline values: CDR1 SNHLY, CDR2 FYNNEI. V was clipped by 6 bases and J by 3 bases; unmatched bases: 9. The length of the CDR3 is 15 residues. The CDR3 bases are TGTGCCAGCAGACCCTGGGGGGGGGTAACAGATACGCAGTATTTT. It codes for CASRPWGGVTDTQYF. Filled out from reference TRBV2 and TRBJ2-3, the complete variable domain reads EPEVTQTPSHQVTQMGQEVILRCVPISNHLYFYWYRQILGQKVEFLVSFYNNEISEKSEIFDDQFSVERPDGSNFTLKIRSTKLEDSAMYFCASRPWGGVTDTQYFGPGTRLTVL.

This chain links TRBV10-3 with TRBJ1-1; unclear D gene. CDR1 ENHRY and CDR2 SYGVKD come from the germline V gene. Trimming removed 2 bases at V and 1 base at J, with 17 bases between. The CDR3 is 17 amino acids. This chain's CDR3 is CAISEHGDGEENTEAFF. The CDR3 DNA is TGTGCCATCAGTGAGCACGGAGACGGGGAGGAGAACACTGAAGCTTTCTTT.

Comment on this clonotype: A single base separates this from a much larger clone, so it may be a read error. This chain uses TRBV5-6 with TRBJ2-7; TRBD2 aligns across 9 bases. The CDR3 runs 14 residues. The germline CDR1 and CDR2 sequences are SGHDT and YYEEEE. The V and J ends lost 3 bases and 7 bases, in that order; junction bases with no gene match: 8. CDR3 residues: CASSSPGLAREQYF. CDR3 DNA: TGTGCCAGCAGCTCTCCCGGACTAGCGAGGGAGCAGTACTTC.